This paragraph covers one T cell receptor (beta chain) sequence. Its antigen is unknown. Diagnosis used clinical symptoms, serum thyroxine, TRAb, thyroid ultrasound and orbital computed tomography. The sample comes from a study of Graves' ophthalmopathy and Graves' hyperthyroidism. This CDR3 has 14 residues. The V and J ends lost 7 bases and 7 bases respectively, with 22 bases between them. CDR1 DFQATT and CDR2 SNEGSKA come from the germline V gene (reference sequence). Study conclusions and caveats: Progression of ophthalmopathy was predicted by the model with 60% to 71% sensitivity and about 72% specificity.

TCR beta CDR3 regions were amplified from RNA transcripts. The library came from an HTBI-primed first-round RT-PCR and a second-round multiplex PCR. In TCRdb, the multiplex PCR reads were re-called with MiXCR into one record per CDR3 protein. The sample lists approximately 640,000 distinct CDR3 sequences, just over 40% occurring once. The sequencing sample was made of peripheral blood. The TCR originated in an adult man with Graves' ophthalmopathy. This chain joins TRBV20-1 and TRBJ1-1; D ambiguous. CDR3 residues: CSGISAPAGSEAFF. Here the CDR3 DNA reads TGCAGTGGAATCAGCGCTCCCGCGGGTAGTGAAGCTTTCTTT.